The 21 T cell receptor beta chains reported below all come from one sample, sequenced in a study of blood T cell repertoires in COVID-19. Libraries were prepared by immunoSEQ multiplex PCR; TCRdb keeps only in-frame clonotypes and omits some of them. Among about 280,000 clones listed, under 90% were seen once. Sequenced material: peripheral blood. These receptors all stem from a woman between 40 and 55 years old who had recovered from COVID-19.

The gene calls are TRBV18 and TRBJ2-5; D might be TRBD2 (6 bases). The length of the CDR3 is 14 residues. The ends were cut back, 0 bases at V and 7 bases at J, with 12 bases in the middle. Germline CDR1 and CDR2: KGHSH and LQKENI. CDR3 loop: CASSPPALGGTQYF. CDR3 bases: TGTGCCAGCTCACCACCAGCGCTGGGGGGGACCCAGTACTTC.

The chain uses TRBV6-5 and TRBJ1-2, with 7 bases fitting TRBD1. This CDR3 is built from 12 residues. Germline CDR1 is MNHEY and CDR2 is SVGAGI. After removal of 10 bases from V and 7 bases from J, the junction contained 9 bases not matched to a gene. CDR3 residues: CATRQGSSGYTF. In DNA form, the CDR3 reads TGTGCCACCAGACAGGGATCAAGTGGCTACACCTTC.

The rearrangement joins TRBV19 to TRBJ1-2; 10 bases agree with TRBD1. V lost 4 bases, J lost 5 bases, and 4 bases stayed unmatched. CDR1 and CDR2 from the germline V gene are LNHDA and SQIVND (reference sequence). The CDR3 is made up of 14 amino acids. The DNA for the CDR3 is TGTGCCAGTAGTACCGCGGGACAGGGGTATGGCTACACCTTC. Protein: CASSTAGQGYGYTF.

The chain couples TRBV12-3 or TRBV12-4 to TRBJ1-2; D is ambiguous. The CDR3 is 13 residues long. Trimming removed 2 bases from V and 0 bases from J, with 4 bases in between. CDR3 bases: TGTGCCAGCAGTTTAACAACTAACTATGGCTACACCTTC. Encoded protein: CASSLTTNYGYTF.

This chain's CDR3 is CASSPFAGVGSYEQYF. DNA of the CDR3: TGCGCCAGCAGCCCCTTCGCGGGAGTGGGTTCCTACGAGCAGTACTTC. The rearrangement joins TRBV5-1 to TRBJ2-7, with TRBD2 matching over 7 bases. V shed 4 bases, J shed 1 base, and the junction held 11 bases outside the gene matches. CDR1 SGHRS and CDR2 YFSETQ come from the germline V gene. There are 16 residues in the CDR3.

CDR3 sequence reads: CASSLVGMRDRTDTQYF. Here the CDR3 DNA reads TGTGCCAGCAGCTTAGTTGGGATGAGGGACAGAACAGATACGCAGTATTTT. J is TRBJ2-3 and V is TRBV7-6, with 7 bases matching TRBD1. Germline lookup yields CDR1 SGHVS and CDR2 FNYEAQ. The CDR3 is made up of 17 amino acids. Losses at the gene ends were 1 base for V and 3 bases for J; bases not matched to a gene: 10.

This clone was recorded only once. The chain couples TRBV6-5 to TRBJ2-3, with 7 nucleotides matching TRBD2. J gave up 5 bases and V 0 bases, and 8 bases lay outside the gene matches. Germline CDR1 MNHEY, CDR2 SVGAGI. CDR3 length: 16 amino acids. DNA for the CDR3: TGTGCCAGCAGTTACTCCGGGGGGAGTCAATTAGATACGCAGTATTTT. Translated, it gives CASSYSGGSQLDTQYF.

The genes are TRBV27 and TRBJ2-7; TRBD1 might be the D (6 bases). This CDR3 comprises 14 residues. The V and J ends lost 6 bases and 4 bases respectively, with 16 bases between them. Germline-derived CDR1 and CDR2 are MNHEY and SMNVEV (reference sequence). CDR3 in amino acids: CASRSGETRYEQYF. Here the CDR3 DNA reads TGTGCCAGCAGATCAGGGGAAACAAGGTACGAGCAGTACTTC.

The CDR3 coding sequence is TGTGCCAGCAGCCCGGTGGGGGCGGCGGGCACTGAAGCTTTCTTT. This sequence encodes CASSPVGAAGTEAFF. The J gene is TRBJ1-1, the V gene TRBV5-6, with a tentative D call TRBD1 (6 bases). V lost 4 bases and J 4 bases, leaving 17 bases between the germline ends. Germline V gene sequence: CDR1 SGHDT, CDR2 YYEEEE. This CDR3 is 15 amino acids long.

This rearrangement joins TRBV24-1 to TRBJ2-3; D might be TRBD2 (6 bases). CDR1 is KGHDR and CDR2 is SFDVKD in the germline V gene. The CDR3 is made up of 13 amino acids. V dropped 7 bases and J dropped 5 bases, with 12 bases sitting between them. In nucleotides, the CDR3 is TGTGCCACCAGAACAGCGGGCGTAGATACGCAGTATTTT. This gives the protein CATRTAGVDTQYF.

This chain connects TRBV5-1 to TRBJ2-2, with TRBD1 matching over 8 bases. The CDR3 covers 21 residues. CDR1 is SGHRS and CDR2 is YFSETQ in the germline V gene. V gave up 0 bases and J gave up 8 bases; unmatched junction bases: 24. As DNA, the CDR3 is TGCGCCAGCAGCTTGGTCGTCCAGGGGGCGGTCAAAACAACAACCCCGGGGGAGCTGTTTTTT. This translates into CASSLVVQGAVKTTTPGELFF.

This chain joins TRBV18 and TRBJ1-4; 8 bases align to TRBD1. Trimming removed 3 bases from V and 8 bases from J; junction bases left unmatched: 2. The CDR3 length is 13 residues. CDR1 is KGHSH, CDR2 LQKENI, per germline. The CDR3 region is CASSPGQEEKLFF. CDR3 coding DNA: TGTGCCAGCTCACCGGGACAGGAGGAAAAACTGTTTTTT.

This chain links TRBV7-9 with TRBJ2-1; maybe TRBD2 (5 bases). CDR3 length: 13 residues. Germline CDR1 reads SEHNR; CDR2 reads FQNEAQ (reference sequence). Trimming cost V 5 bases and J 10 bases, with 15 bases left between them. The CDR3 coding sequence is TGTGCCAGCAGCCCCCGGCGGGCTCGGGAGCAGTTCTTC. Protein: CASSPRRAREQFF.

The chain links TRBV27 to TRBJ2-3; 8 bases map to TRBD1. After removal of 8 bases from V and 4 bases from J, the junction contained 14 bases not matched to a gene. The length of the CDR3 is 16 residues. Germline CDR1 MNHEY, CDR2 SMNVEV (reference sequence). CDR3 in amino acids: CASGIFRGRSADTQYF. Here the CDR3 DNA reads TGTGCCAGCGGAATATTCAGGGGGCGAAGCGCAGATACGCAGTATTTT.

This clone was picked up a small number of times. V is TRBV6-1 and J is TRBJ1-3; possibly TRBD1 for D (5 bases). The CDR3 has 17 amino acids. V lost 3 bases and J 4 bases, leaving 19 bases between the germline ends. The germline CDR1 and CDR2 sequences are MNHNS and SASEGT. In DNA form, the CDR3 reads TGTGCCAGCAGTGACCAGGGATCTTCTGTGAGAGGAAACACCATATATTTT. Translated, it gives CASSDQGSSVRGNTIYF.

In its sample, this clone was seen once. This chain joins TRBV6-6 and TRBJ2-1, with 12 bases lining up with TRBD2. This CDR3 region has 15 residues. Germline CDR1 reads MNHNY; CDR2 reads SVGAGI (reference sequence). The J segment lost 6 bases and the V segment lost 8 bases, leaving 8 bases of the junction unmatched. The CDR3 DNA follows: TGTGCCAGCGCCTCTCCGGGACTAGCGGGCAATGAGCAGTTCTTC. Protein sequence: CASASPGLAGNEQFF.

The genes are TRBV7-9 and TRBJ2-1, with 8 nucleotides matching TRBD1. J was trimmed by 5 bases and V by 2 bases; bases with no gene match: 8. The CDR3 length is 16 residues. Germline V gene sequence: CDR1 SEHNR, CDR2 FQNEAQ (reference sequence). CDR3 region: CASSLRTGKRNNEQFF. CDR3 DNA: TGTGCCAGCAGCTTAAGGACAGGGAAGAGGAACAATGAGCAGTTCTTC.

The V call is TRBV6-5, the J call TRBJ2-7; TRBD1 agrees at 9 bases. This CDR3 is built from 13 residues. Germline CDR1 MNHEY, CDR2 SVGAGI. Trimming at V came to 6 bases and at J to 5 bases, leaving 5 bases not matched to a gene. The CDR3 region is CASRTWTGDEQYF. Here the CDR3 DNA reads TGTGCCAGCAGGACCTGGACAGGGGACGAGCAGTACTTC.

The chain uses TRBV30 and TRBJ1-1; possibly TRBD1 for D (6 bases). The V gene's germline CDR1 is GTSNPN and CDR2 SVGIG (reference sequence). CDR3 length equals 12 residues. The DNA of the CDR3 is TGTGCTGAGGACAGACTGAACACTGAAGCTTTCTTT. It yields the protein CAEDRLNTEAFF.

This clone was detected only once. The final CDR3 position lacks the conserved phenylalanine or tryptophan, pointing to a likely read error. The CDR3: CASSLSDENIQYL. As DNA, the CDR3 is TGTGCCAGCAGTTTATCTGATGAAAACATTCAGTACCTC. The V call is TRBV28, the J call TRBJ2-4; D is ambiguous. In germline, CDR1 is MDHEN, CDR2 SYDVKM. V was clipped by 1 base and J by 5 bases, with 6 bases between them. CDR3 length: 13 residues.

The rearrangement links TRBV24-1 to TRBJ2-5; 10 bases fit TRBD2. CDR3 length: 14 residues. V lost 8 bases and J lost 3; bases outside the gene matches: 5. Germline V gene data show CDR1 as KGHDR and CDR2 as SFDVKD. The CDR3, as DNA: TGTGCCACCAAGACTGGACTAGCGGAAGAGACCCAGTACTTC. Translated, it gives CATKTGLAEETQYF.